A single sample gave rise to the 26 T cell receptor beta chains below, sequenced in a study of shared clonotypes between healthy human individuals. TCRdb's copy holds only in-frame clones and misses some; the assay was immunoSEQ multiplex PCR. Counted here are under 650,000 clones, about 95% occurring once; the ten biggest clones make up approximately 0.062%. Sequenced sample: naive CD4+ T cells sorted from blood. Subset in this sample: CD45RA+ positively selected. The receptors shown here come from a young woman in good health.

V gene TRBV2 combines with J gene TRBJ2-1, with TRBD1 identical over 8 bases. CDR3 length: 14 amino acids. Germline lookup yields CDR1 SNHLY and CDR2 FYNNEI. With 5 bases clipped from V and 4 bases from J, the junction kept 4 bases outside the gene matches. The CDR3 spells CASSSGQAYNEQFF. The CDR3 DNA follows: TGTGCCAGCAGTTCGGGACAGGCATACAATGAGCAGTTCTTC. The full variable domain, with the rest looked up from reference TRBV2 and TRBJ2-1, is EPEVTQTPSHQVTQMGQEVILRCVPISNHLYFYWYRQILGQKVEFLVSFYNNEISEKSEIFDDQFSVERPDGSNFTLKIRSTKLEDSAMYFCASSSGQAYNEQFFGPGTRLTVL.

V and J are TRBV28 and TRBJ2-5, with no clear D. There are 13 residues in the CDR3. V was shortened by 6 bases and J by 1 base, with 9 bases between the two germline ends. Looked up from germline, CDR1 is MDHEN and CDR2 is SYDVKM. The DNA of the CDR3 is TGTGCCAGCAGGACCGGGTCCCAAGAGACCCAGTACTTC. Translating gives CASRTGSQETQYF.

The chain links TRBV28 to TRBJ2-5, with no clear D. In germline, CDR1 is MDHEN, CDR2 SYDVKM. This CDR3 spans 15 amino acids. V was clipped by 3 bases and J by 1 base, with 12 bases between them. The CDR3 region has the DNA TGTGCCAGCAGTTTTTTCCGGGCCGGCCAAGAGACCCAGTACTTC. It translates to CASSFFRAGQETQYF.

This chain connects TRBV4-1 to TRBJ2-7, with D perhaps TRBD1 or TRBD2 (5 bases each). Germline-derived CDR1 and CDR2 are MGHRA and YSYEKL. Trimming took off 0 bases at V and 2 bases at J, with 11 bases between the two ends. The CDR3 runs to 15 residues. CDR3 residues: CASSQDRDGTYEQYF. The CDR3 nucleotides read TGCGCCAGCAGCCAAGACAGGGACGGAACCTACGAGCAGTACTTC.

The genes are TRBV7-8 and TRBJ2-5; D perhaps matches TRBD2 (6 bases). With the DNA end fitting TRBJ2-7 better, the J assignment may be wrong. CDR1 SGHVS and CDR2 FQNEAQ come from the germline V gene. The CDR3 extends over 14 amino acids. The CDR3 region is CASSRRRDNYEQYF. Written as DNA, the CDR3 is TGTGCCAGCAGCCGTAGGCGGGATAACTACGAGCAGTACTTC.

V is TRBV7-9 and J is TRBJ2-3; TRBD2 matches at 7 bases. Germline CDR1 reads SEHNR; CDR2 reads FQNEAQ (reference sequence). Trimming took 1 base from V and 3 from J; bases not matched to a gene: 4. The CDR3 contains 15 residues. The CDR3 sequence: CASSLVLANTDTQYF. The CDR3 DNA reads TGTGCCAGCAGCTTAGTACTAGCGAATACAGATACGCAGTATTTT.

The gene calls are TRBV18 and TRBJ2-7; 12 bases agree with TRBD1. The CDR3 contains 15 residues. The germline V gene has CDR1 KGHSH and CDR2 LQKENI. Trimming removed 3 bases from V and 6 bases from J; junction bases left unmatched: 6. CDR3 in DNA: TGTGCCAGCTCACCGGGACAGGGGGCGCCCAGCGAGCAGTACTTC. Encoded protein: CASSPGQGAPSEQYF.

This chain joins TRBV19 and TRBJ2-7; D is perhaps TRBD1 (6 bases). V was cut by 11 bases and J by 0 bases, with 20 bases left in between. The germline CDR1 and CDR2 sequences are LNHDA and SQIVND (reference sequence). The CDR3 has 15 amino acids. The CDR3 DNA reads TGTGCCGGGAACCTAACAGGGAAGAGCTCCTACGAGCAGTACTTC. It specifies CAGNLTGKSSYEQYF.

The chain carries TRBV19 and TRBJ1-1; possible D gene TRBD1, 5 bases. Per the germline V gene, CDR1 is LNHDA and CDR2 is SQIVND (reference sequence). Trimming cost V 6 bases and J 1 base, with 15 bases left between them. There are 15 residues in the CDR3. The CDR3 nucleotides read TGTGCCAGTAGAAATCCAGGGATGCCGAACACTGAAGCTTTCTTT. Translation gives CASRNPGMPNTEAFF.

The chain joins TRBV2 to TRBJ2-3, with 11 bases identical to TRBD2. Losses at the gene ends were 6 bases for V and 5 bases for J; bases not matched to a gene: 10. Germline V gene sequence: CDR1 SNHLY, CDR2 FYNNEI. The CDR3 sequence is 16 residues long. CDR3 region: CASREGLAVRRDTQYF. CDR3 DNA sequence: TGTGCCAGCAGAGAGGGACTAGCGGTTCGAAGAGATACGCAGTATTTT.

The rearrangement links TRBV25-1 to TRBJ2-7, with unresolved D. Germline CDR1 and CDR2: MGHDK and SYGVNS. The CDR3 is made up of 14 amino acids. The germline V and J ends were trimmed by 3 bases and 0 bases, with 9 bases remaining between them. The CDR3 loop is CASSDPSSSYEQYF. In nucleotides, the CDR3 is TGTGCCAGCAGTGACCCTTCTTCCTCCTACGAGCAGTACTTC.

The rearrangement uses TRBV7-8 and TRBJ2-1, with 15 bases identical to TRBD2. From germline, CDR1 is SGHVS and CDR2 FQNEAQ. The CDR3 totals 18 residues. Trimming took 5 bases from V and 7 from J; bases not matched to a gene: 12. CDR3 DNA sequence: TGTGCCAGCAGCCCAGACAGGGGGACTAGCGGGAGGCTGAATGAGCAGTTCTTC. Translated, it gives CASSPDRGTSGRLNEQFF.

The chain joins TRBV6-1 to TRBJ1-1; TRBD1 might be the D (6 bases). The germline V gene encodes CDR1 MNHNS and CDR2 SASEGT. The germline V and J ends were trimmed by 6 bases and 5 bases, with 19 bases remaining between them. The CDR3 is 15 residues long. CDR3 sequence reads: CASRAPGRGRTEAFF. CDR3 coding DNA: TGTGCCAGCAGGGCCCCGGGCAGGGGACGAACTGAAGCTTTCTTT.

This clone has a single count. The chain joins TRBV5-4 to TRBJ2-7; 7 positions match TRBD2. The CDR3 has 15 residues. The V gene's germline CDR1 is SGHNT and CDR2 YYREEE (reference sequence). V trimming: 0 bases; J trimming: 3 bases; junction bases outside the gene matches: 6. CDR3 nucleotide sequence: TGTGCCAGCAGCTTGGGGGGACTACACATCTACGAGCAGTACTTC. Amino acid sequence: CASSLGGLHIYEQYF.

CDR3 nucleotides: TGTGCCAGCAGCTTACTCCTAACTGGGGTCGAGCAGTACTTC. It specifies CASSLLLTGVEQYF. The chain is built from TRBV11-2 and TRBJ2-7; no firm D call. Germline CDR1 reads SGHAT; CDR2 reads FQNNGV. The CDR3 extends over 14 amino acids. V lost 2 bases to trimming and J lost 6 bases, with 14 bases between them.

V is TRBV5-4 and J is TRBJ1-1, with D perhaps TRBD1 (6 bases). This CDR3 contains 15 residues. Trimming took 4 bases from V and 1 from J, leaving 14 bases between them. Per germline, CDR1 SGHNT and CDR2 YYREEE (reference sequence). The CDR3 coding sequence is TGTGCCAGCAGCACCATTTTCAGGGGGAACACTGAAGCTTTCTTT. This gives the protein CASSTIFRGNTEAFF.

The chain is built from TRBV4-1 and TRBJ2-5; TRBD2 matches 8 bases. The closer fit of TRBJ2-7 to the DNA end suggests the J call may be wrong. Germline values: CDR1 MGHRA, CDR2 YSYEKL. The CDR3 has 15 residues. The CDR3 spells CASSQGAGVSYEQYF. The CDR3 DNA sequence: TGCGCCAGCAGCCAAGGAGCGGGAGTGTCCTACGAGCAGTACTTC.

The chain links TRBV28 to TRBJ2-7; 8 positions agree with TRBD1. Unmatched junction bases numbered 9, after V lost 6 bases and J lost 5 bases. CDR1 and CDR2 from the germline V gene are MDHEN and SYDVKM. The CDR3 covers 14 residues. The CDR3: CASSGRDRLHEQYF. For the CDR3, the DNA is TGTGCCAGCAGCGGCCGGGACAGGCTCCACGAGCAGTACTTC.

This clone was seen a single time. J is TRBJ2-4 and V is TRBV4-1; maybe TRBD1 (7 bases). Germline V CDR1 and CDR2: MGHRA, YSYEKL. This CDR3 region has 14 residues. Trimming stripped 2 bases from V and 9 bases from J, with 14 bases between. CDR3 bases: TGCGCCAGCAGCCAACGGGGGACAGCTGGCATTCAGTACTTC. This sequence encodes CASSQRGTAGIQYF.

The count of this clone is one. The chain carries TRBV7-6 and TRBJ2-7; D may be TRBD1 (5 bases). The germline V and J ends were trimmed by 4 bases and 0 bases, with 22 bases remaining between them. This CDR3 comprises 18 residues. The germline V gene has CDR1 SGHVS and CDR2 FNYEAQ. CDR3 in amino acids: CASSSRLRAQTASYEQYF. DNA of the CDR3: TGTGCCAGCAGCTCCCGTCTCCGGGCTCAGACAGCCTCCTACGAGCAGTACTTC.

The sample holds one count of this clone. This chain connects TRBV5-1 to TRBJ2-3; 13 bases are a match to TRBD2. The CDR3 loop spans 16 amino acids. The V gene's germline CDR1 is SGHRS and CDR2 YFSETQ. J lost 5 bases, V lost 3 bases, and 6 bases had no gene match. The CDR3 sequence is CASSWTSGSSIDTQYF. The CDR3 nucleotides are TGCGCCAGCAGCTGGACTAGCGGGAGTAGTATAGATACGCAGTATTTT.

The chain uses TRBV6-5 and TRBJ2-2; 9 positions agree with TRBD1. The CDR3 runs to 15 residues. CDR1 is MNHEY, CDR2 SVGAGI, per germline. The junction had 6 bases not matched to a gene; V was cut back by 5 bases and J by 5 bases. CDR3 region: CASSKDRGSTGELFF. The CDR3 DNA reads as TGTGCCAGCAGTAAGGACAGGGGATCGACCGGGGAGCTGTTTTTT.

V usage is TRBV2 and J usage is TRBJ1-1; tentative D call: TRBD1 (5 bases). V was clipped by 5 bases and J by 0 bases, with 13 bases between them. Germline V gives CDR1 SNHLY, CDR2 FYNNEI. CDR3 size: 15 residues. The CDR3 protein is CASSSQGPMNTEAFF. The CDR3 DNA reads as TGTGCCAGCAGTAGTCAGGGTCCGATGAACACTGAAGCTTTCTTT.

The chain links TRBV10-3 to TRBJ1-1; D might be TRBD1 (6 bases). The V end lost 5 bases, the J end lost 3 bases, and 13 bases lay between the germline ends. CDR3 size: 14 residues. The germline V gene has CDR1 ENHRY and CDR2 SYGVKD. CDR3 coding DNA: TGTGCCATCAGTAACAGGGATCTGGACACTGAAGCTTTCTTT. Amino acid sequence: CAISNRDLDTEAFF.

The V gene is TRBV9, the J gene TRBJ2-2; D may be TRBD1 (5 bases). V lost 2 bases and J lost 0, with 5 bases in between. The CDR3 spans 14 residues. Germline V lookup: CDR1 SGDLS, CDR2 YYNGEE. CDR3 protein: CASSVGPNTGELFF. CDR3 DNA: TGTGCCAGCAGCGTGGGGCCGAACACCGGGGAGCTGTTTTTT.

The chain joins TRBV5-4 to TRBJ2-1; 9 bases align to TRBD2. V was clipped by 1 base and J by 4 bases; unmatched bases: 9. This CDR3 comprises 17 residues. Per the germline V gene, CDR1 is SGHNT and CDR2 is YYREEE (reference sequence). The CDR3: CASSLSRLAGQYNEQFF. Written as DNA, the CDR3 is TGTGCCAGCAGCTTGTCCCGGCTAGCGGGACAGTACAATGAGCAGTTCTTC.